In its sample, the clone carrying this T cell receptor (beta chain) was seen once. The data were taken from a study of T cell changes during pregnancy in multiple sclerosis. CDR3 length equals 15 residues. Trimming removed 5 bases at V and 2 bases at J, with 15 bases between. CDR1 and CDR2 (germline): MDHEN, SYDVKM. Using immunoSEQ multiplex PCR, the repertoire was profiled, and TCRdb retains in-frame clones only, with some absent. The data show tens of thousands of clones, 85% to 95% seen once. The chain links TRBV28 to TRBJ2-5, with D maybe TRBD1 (8 bases). The sample here was CD4+ T cells from peripheral blood mononuclear cells, taken before pregnancy. This receptor was identified in a female donor with multiple sclerosis, enrolled in a pregnancy study. The CDR3 nucleotides read TGTGCCAGCAGTCTAGGACAGGGAGGGCAAGAGACCCAGTACTTC. Encoded protein: CASSLGQGGQETQYF.